The clone carrying this T cell receptor beta chain was seen repeatedly, ten times or more. These data come from a study of T cells in Graves' hyperthyroidism and ophthalmopathy. Germline V gives CDR1 SNHLY, CDR2 FYNNEI. The CDR3 is 15 residues long. The ends were cut back, 3 bases at V and 0 bases at J, with 8 bases in the middle. Template material for amplifying TCR beta CDR3 regions consisted of RNA transcripts. First-round RT-PCR targeting the TCR CDR3 was performed with the HTBI primer set. TCRdb reprocessed the multiplex PCR reads with MiXCR, giving one entry per CDR3 protein. Altogether hundreds of thousands of distinct CDR3 sequences are present, less than 45% being singletons, with the ten largest covering less than 8.5%.

Sequencing was performed on peripheral blood or thyroid tissue (not recorded which). The chain employs TRBV2 and TRBJ2-2; D is ambiguous. This sequence originates from an adult man with Graves' disease, either hyperthyroidism or ophthalmopathy (not recorded which). In nucleotides, the CDR3 is TGTGCCAGCAGTGACAGAACCACGAACACCGGGGAGCTGTTTTTT. It codes for CASSDRTTNTGELFF.